The 26 T cell receptor beta chains below were found in one sample sequenced in a study of blood T cell repertoires in COVID-19. TCRdb's table, derived via immunoSEQ multiplex PCR, lists solely in-frame clones and lacks some. The sample gives 150,000 to 200,000 clones, 84% of which show up once; roughly 3.2% is in the top ten. The sample taken for sequencing was PBMCs or T cells enriched from blood (not recorded which). Receptor source: a woman in her thirties who had been exposed to COVID-19.

V and J are TRBV6-5 and TRBJ1-2; TRBD1 is a possible D gene (5 bases). Germline V gene sequence: CDR1 MNHEY, CDR2 SVGAGI. The CDR3 is made up of 11 amino acids. The V end was cut by 10 bases, the J end by 7 bases, with 13 bases between. The CDR3 DNA reads TGTGCCACCGAAAGGACAACTGGCTACACCTTC. The encoded protein is CATERTTGYTF.

CDR3 loop: CASSSLGSTGQGYF. In DNA, the CDR3 is TGTGCCAGCAGCTCCCTGGGCTCAACGGGACAGGGCTACTTC. The chain uses TRBV7-9 and TRBJ2-7, with 9 bases that match TRBD1. Trimming took 4 bases from V and 13 from J; bases not matched to a gene: 14. CDR1 SEHNR and CDR2 FQNEAQ come from the germline V gene (reference sequence). The CDR3 is 14 residues long.

The V call is TRBV5-6, the J call TRBJ1-1; D gene ambiguous. CDR1 SGHDT and CDR2 YYEEEE come from the germline V gene. This CDR3 spans 16 amino acids. The V gene lost 2 bases and the J gene lost 1 base, with 15 bases spanning the gap. CDR3 nucleotide sequence: TGTGCCAGCAGCTTCACCCAGCGGTCCCGGAACACTGAAGCTTTCTTT. It codes for CASSFTQRSRNTEAFF.

The rearrangement links TRBV9 to TRBJ2-5; the match to TRBD2 covers 12 bases. The germline CDR1 and CDR2 sequences are SGDLS and YYNGEE. Trimming removed 4 bases from V and 5 bases from J; junction bases left unmatched: 6. The CDR3 is made up of 15 amino acids. CDR3 loop: CASSPSGGAWETQYF. CDR3 DNA sequence: TGTGCCAGCAGCCCTAGCGGGGGGGCCTGGGAGACCCAGTACTTC.

In the case of this clone: Other DNA variants within this sample encode the same CDR3. The rearrangement uses TRBV27 and TRBJ1-1; maybe TRBD1 (5 bases). The CDR3 is made up of 13 amino acids. The germline gives CDR1 MNHEY, CDR2 SMNVEV (reference sequence). V lost 2 bases, J lost 5 bases, and 9 bases lay in between. The CDR3 sequence: CASSLGTGTEAFF. CDR3 nucleotides: TGTGCCAGCAGTTTAGGGACTGGGACTGAAGCTTTCTTT.

The V gene is TRBV3-1 (or the pseudogene TRBV3-2), the J gene TRBJ2-3; TRBD1 agrees at 7 bases. J lost 0 bases, V lost 3 bases, and 12 bases had no gene match. Germline V CDR1 and CDR2: LGHDT, YNNKEL (reference sequence). The CDR3 extends over 18 amino acids. CDR3 nucleotide sequence: TGTGCCAGCAGCCAGAGGACGAGCGTACAGGGGAGCACAGATACGCAGTATTTT. Translating gives CASSQRTSVQGSTDTQYF.

This clone was observed once. The chain uses TRBV5-6 and TRBJ1-6; unclear D gene. Germline CDR1 reads SGHDT; CDR2 reads YYEEEE. V shed 2 bases and J shed 0 bases, with 6 bases lying between them. This CDR3 is 15 amino acids long. CDR3 amino acids: CASSFSVSYNSPLHF. CDR3 nucleotide sequence: TGTGCCAGCAGCTTTAGCGTCTCCTATAATTCACCCCTCCACTTT.

This clone was counted once. V is TRBV3-1 (or the pseudogene TRBV3-2) and J is TRBJ1-6; tentative D call: TRBD1 (6 bases). This CDR3 contains 15 residues. Germline lookup yields CDR1 LGHDT and CDR2 YNNKEL (reference sequence). Trimming left V 2 bases short and J 9 bases short, with 14 bases between. The CDR3 region is CASSQNRESGSPLHF. CDR3 DNA: TGTGCCAGCAGCCAAAACAGGGAGAGTGGTTCACCCCTCCACTTT.

The chain carries TRBV15 and TRBJ2-1; 9 positions match TRBD2. Germline V gene data show CDR1 as LNHNV and CDR2 as YYDKDF (reference sequence). The V gene end was trimmed by 3 bases and the J gene end by 6 bases; junction bases not matched to a gene: 15. The CDR3 consists of 18 residues. The CDR3, as DNA: TGTGCCACCAGCAGTCCCGCCCGCCTAGCGGGGAGATCCAATGAGCAGTTCTTC. Amino acid sequence: CATSSPARLAGRSNEQFF.

The chain carries TRBV5-1 and TRBJ1-3; no firm D call. The CDR3 is 15 amino acids. CDR1 and CDR2 (germline): SGHRS, YFSETQ. With 2 bases removed from V and 1 base from J, the gap between germline ends came to 10 bases. CDR3 loop: CASSFAFTSGNTIYF. The CDR3 DNA reads as TGCGCCAGCAGCTTCGCGTTTACTTCTGGAAACACCATATATTTT.

Many counts were recorded for this clone. The chain combines TRBV19 with TRBJ2-2, with D uncertain. The V gene lost 2 bases and the J gene lost 1 base, with 5 bases spanning the gap. This CDR3 is 14 amino acids long. Germline CDR1 LNHDA, CDR2 SQIVND (reference sequence). CDR3 nucleotide sequence: TGTGCCAGTAGTATATCCAGGAACACCGGGGAGCTGTTTTTT. This sequence encodes CASSISRNTGELFF.

The chain carries TRBV5-4 and TRBJ1-1, with 7 positions matching TRBD1. The ends lost 4 bases at V and 0 bases at J; junction bases unmatched: 6. Germline loops: CDR1 SGHNT, CDR2 YYREEE (reference sequence). The length of the CDR3 is 15 residues. CDR3: CASSLKTGMNTEAFF. The CDR3 nucleotides are TGTGCCAGCAGCCTCAAGACAGGGATGAACACTGAAGCTTTCTTT.

V usage is TRBV7-3 and J usage is TRBJ1-1; no firm D call. CDR1 SGHTA and CDR2 FQGTGA come from the germline V gene. The CDR3 has 13 amino acids. Trimming cost V 0 bases and J 5 bases, with 7 bases left between them. The CDR3 here is CASSLTTGTEAFF. The CDR3 nucleotides are TGTGCCAGCAGCTTAACTACCGGGACTGAAGCTTTCTTT. The complete variable domain, with remaining parts taken from reference TRBV7-3 and TRBJ1-1, reads GAGVSQTPSNKVTEKGKYVELRCDPISGHTALYWYRQSLGQGPEFLIYFQGTGAADDSGLPNDRFFAVRPEGSVSTLKIQRTERGDSAVYLCASSLTTGTEAFFGQGTRLTVV.

The V call is TRBV3-1 (or the pseudogene TRBV3-2), the J call TRBJ1-1; perhaps TRBD1 as D (5 bases). V was trimmed by 1 base and J by 1 base, leaving 7 bases between them. The CDR3 loop spans 14 amino acids. Germline V lookup: CDR1 LGHDT, CDR2 YNNKEL (reference sequence). The CDR3 bases are TGTGCCAGCAGCCAAGCTAGGGGGAACACTGAAGCTTTCTTT. Its translation is CASSQARGNTEAFF.

This sequence joins TRBV6-5 and TRBJ1-4; 11 nucleotides match TRBD1. Looked up from germline, CDR1 is MNHEY and CDR2 is SVGAGI. The CDR3 runs 16 residues. The V and J ends lost 2 bases and 7 bases, in that order; junction bases with no gene match: 6. Written as DNA, the CDR3 is TGTGCCAGCAGTTACGCCCCGGACAGGGGGCCTGAAAAACTGTTTTTT. Its translation: CASSYAPDRGPEKLFF.

J is TRBJ1-1 and V is TRBV5-4; D might be TRBD1 (6 bases). CDR3 length: 14 amino acids. Between the trimmed V and J ends, which lost 7 bases and 1 base, there was a span of 14 bases. Germline assignment: CDR1 SGHNT and CDR2 YYREEE (reference sequence). CDR3 bases: TGTGCCAGCGGTATATACAGGGAGAACACTGAAGCTTTCTTT. The encoded protein is CASGIYRENTEAFF. Full variable domain (remainder filled in from reference TRBV5-4 and TRBJ1-1): ETGVTQSPTHLIKTRGQQVTLRCSSQSGHNTVSWYQQALGQGPQFIFQYYREEENGRGNFPPRFSGLQFPNYSSELNVNALELDDSALYLCASGIYRENTEAFFGQGTRLTVV.

The chain has TRBV11-3 and TRBJ2-6; 11 nucleotides line up with TRBD2. The trim removed 6 bases at V and 4 bases at J, leaving 5 bases unmatched. The germline V gene encodes CDR1 SGHNT and CDR2 YENEEA. The CDR3 contains 16 residues. The CDR3 here is CASSFSGGAGANVLTF. As DNA, the CDR3 is TGTGCCAGCAGTTTTAGCGGGGGGGCCGGGGCCAACGTCCTGACTTTC.

The rearrangement uses TRBV6-5 and TRBJ1-1, with D perhaps TRBD1 (6 bases). V lost 5 bases, J lost 3 bases, and 13 bases lay in between. The CDR3 spans 14 residues. Germline loops: CDR1 MNHEY, CDR2 SVGAGI. DNA of the CDR3: TGTGCCAGCAGTAGCAGGGGAAGGGACACTGAAGCTTTCTTT. Residues: CASSSRGRDTEAFF.

The V call is TRBV3-1 (or the pseudogene TRBV3-2), the J call TRBJ1-1; 7 nucleotides line up with TRBD1. The ends lost 5 bases at V and 3 bases at J; junction bases unmatched: 3. Per germline, CDR1 LGHDT and CDR2 YNNKEL (reference sequence). CDR3 length equals 13 residues. CDR3: CASSEQGYTEAFF. The CDR3 DNA is TGTGCCAGCAGCGAACAGGGGTACACTGAAGCTTTCTTT.

V is TRBV12-5 and J is TRBJ1-1; 12 bases map to TRBD1. The V segment lost 2 bases and the J segment 12 bases; nucleotides outside the gene matches: 10. The CDR3 totals 15 residues. The germline V gene has CDR1 LGHNT and CDR2 FRNRAP. The CDR3 DNA reads as TGTGCTAGTGGTTTGCCAACCGGGACAGGGGGCAAAACTTTCTTT. It translates to CASGLPTGTGGKTFF.

The chain has TRBV5-1 and TRBJ1-1; D is unclear. Germline V gives CDR1 SGHRS, CDR2 YFSETQ. V gave up 4 bases and J gave up 1 base, with 8 bases separating them. The CDR3 is 13 residues long. CDR3 region: CASSVDKNTEAFF. CDR3 DNA sequence: TGCGCCAGCAGCGTTGACAAGAACACTGAAGCTTTCTTT. Variable domain in full (rest from reference TRBV5-1 and TRBJ1-1): KAGVTQTPRYLIKTRGQQVTLSCSPISGHRSVSWYQQTPGQGLQFLFEYFSETQRNKGNFPGRFSGRQFSNSRSEMNVSTLELGDSALYLCASSVDKNTEAFFGQGTRLTVV.

The chain uses TRBV18 and TRBJ2-7, with TRBD1 matching 8 bases. Per the germline V gene, CDR1 is KGHSH and CDR2 is LQKENI. CDR3 length equals 14 residues. Germline trimming cut 6 bases from V and 7 bases from J; bases unmatched to any gene: 11. The CDR3 DNA reads TGTGCCAGCTCGTCGACGGGACAGGAGTTGGAGCAGTACTTC. Amino acids: CASSSTGQELEQYF.

The genes are TRBV12-5 and TRBJ2-1; a weak D match, TRBD1 (6 bases). Trimming pared 6 bases from V and 7 bases from J, leaving 13 bases between. The length of the CDR3 is 13 residues. Germline CDR1 LGHNT, CDR2 FRNRAP. The CDR3 region is CASGKQGLNEQFF. The CDR3 DNA follows: TGTGCTAGTGGGAAACAGGGCCTAAATGAGCAGTTCTTC.

The chain has TRBV2 and TRBJ1-6, with D possibly TRBD1 on 6 matching bases. Looked up from germline, CDR1 is SNHLY and CDR2 is FYNNEI. The ends were cut back, 6 bases at V and 0 bases at J, with 15 bases in the middle. CDR3 length: 17 residues. CDR3 amino acids: CASRLGQSFSYNSPLHF. The DNA for the CDR3 is TGTGCCAGCAGACTGGGACAATCCTTCTCCTATAATTCACCCCTCCACTTT.

The chain combines TRBV15 with TRBJ1-2, with D unresolved. The V and J ends lost 1 base and 8 bases respectively, with 8 bases between them. CDR3 length: 12 residues. Germline CDR1 is LNHNV and CDR2 is YYDKDF (reference sequence). The CDR3 bases are TGTGCCACCAGCAGAGTCGAGGGAGGCTACACCTTC. Protein: CATSRVEGGYTF.

This chain joins TRBV4-3 and TRBJ2-1, with D unclear. V was shortened by 0 bases and J by 8 bases, with 14 bases between the two germline ends. Germline values: CDR1 LGHNA, CDR2 YSLEER. The CDR3 totals 15 residues. In nucleotides, the CDR3 is TGCGCCAGCAGCCAAGAGTTCCCAGCGTTCCATGAGCAGTTCTTC. This codes for CASSQEFPAFHEQFF.